The 20 T cell receptor beta chains below come from one sample, sequenced in a study of cytomegalovirus exposure and HLA in healthy donors. Researchers ran the PCR with 60 Vbeta and 13 Jbeta primers. The protocol was immunoSEQ multiplex PCR, while the TCRdb copy is restricted to in-frame clones and leaves out a portion. This table has 200,000 or so clones, 75% to 80% appearing once. The sample was PBMCs. These receptors all stem from a young woman in good health and CMV-seropositive.

This clone was seen more than once but under ten times. The V and J genes are TRBV5-1 and TRBJ2-3; weak D call: TRBD1 (6 bases). Germline V gene lookup returns CDR1 SGHRS and CDR2 YFSETQ. Deletions cut 4 bases from V and 0 bases from J, with 12 bases between. The CDR3 runs to 15 residues. CDR3 in amino acids: CASSPLTGSTDTQYF. Here the CDR3 DNA reads TGCGCCAGCAGCCCCCTAACAGGGAGCACAGATACGCAGTATTTT.

This chain joins TRBV6-5 and TRBJ2-7, with TRBD1 identical over 7 bases. V was pared by 6 bases and J by 5 bases, with 13 bases of the junction left unmatched. This CDR3 region has 15 residues. From germline, CDR1 is MNHEY and CDR2 SVGAGI. The CDR3, as DNA: TGTGCCAGCAGCAACCGAGACAGGGTAATGAACGAGCAGTACTTC. This translates into CASSNRDRVMNEQYF.

The gene calls are TRBV5-1 and TRBJ2-1; TRBD2 agrees at 14 bases. Looked up from germline, CDR1 is SGHRS and CDR2 is YFSETQ. The CDR3 sequence is 16 residues long. The junction had 5 bases not matched to a gene; V was cut back by 0 bases and J by 9 bases. The CDR3, as DNA: TGCGCCAGCAGCTTGGCGACTAGCGGGAGGGTAGTTGAGCAGTTCTTC. It encodes CASSLATSGRVVEQFF.

The chain joins TRBV5-4 to TRBJ2-2; 8 nucleotides align to TRBD1. Germline lookup yields CDR1 SGHNT and CDR2 YYREEE (reference sequence). V lost 2 bases to trimming and J lost 4 bases; unmatched junction nucleotides: 7. This CDR3 spans 16 amino acids. The CDR3 nucleotides read TGTGCCAGCAGCTTCCTTGACAGGGGTGGCACCGGGGAGCTGTTTTTT. It encodes CASSFLDRGGTGELFF.

In its sample, this clone was seen once. V usage is TRBV5-1 and J usage is TRBJ2-1; 7 bases are a match to TRBD2. This CDR3 contains 14 residues. V shed 2 bases, J shed 5 bases, and the junction held 4 bases outside the gene matches. CDR1 and CDR2 from the germline V gene are SGHRS and YFSETQ. Here the CDR3 DNA reads TGCGCCAGCAGCTTCGGCGGGAGCAACAATGAGCAGTTCTTC. As protein: CASSFGGSNNEQFF.

V and J are TRBV7-2 and TRBJ2-5; 9 bases fit TRBD1. Germline V CDR1 and CDR2: SGHTA, FQGNSA. Trimming removed 8 bases from V and 4 bases from J; junction bases left unmatched: 11. The CDR3 is 15 residues long. The CDR3 here is CASAAPGQGLETQYF. CDR3 sequence (DNA): TGTGCCAGCGCCGCTCCGGGACAGGGTCTAGAGACCCAGTACTTC.

There are a few counts of this clone. Different DNA sequences within this sample yield the same CDR3. The V and J genes are TRBV5-4 and TRBJ2-7, with TRBD1 matching over 7 bases. The CDR3 is 13 amino acids. Germline V gene sequence: CDR1 SGHNT, CDR2 YYREEE (reference sequence). V lost 3 bases to trimming and J lost 2 bases; unmatched junction nucleotides: 2. CDR3 sequence reads: CASSSDRAYEQYF. The DNA for the CDR3 is TGTGCCAGCAGCTCTGACAGGGCCTACGAGCAGTACTTC.

The rearrangement links TRBV5-6 to TRBJ2-5; 10 nucleotides agree with TRBD1. This CDR3 contains 15 residues. The V and J ends lost 6 bases and 5 bases, in that order; junction bases with no gene match: 10. Germline V gene lookup returns CDR1 SGHDT and CDR2 YYEEEE. The CDR3 loop is CASTTPDRGGETQYF. The CDR3 coding sequence is TGTGCCAGCACAACTCCGGACAGGGGGGGTGAGACCCAGTACTTC. Filled out from reference TRBV5-6 and TRBJ2-5, the complete variable domain reads DAGVTQSPTHLIKTRGQQVTLRCSPKSGHDTVSWYQQALGQGPQFIFQYYEEEERQRGNFPDRFSGHQFPNYSSELNVNALLLGDSALYLCASTTPDRGGETQYFGPGTRLLVL.

The chain employs TRBV9 and TRBJ1-2; tentative D call: TRBD1 (6 bases). Per the germline V gene, CDR1 is SGDLS and CDR2 is YYNGEE. The CDR3 length is 15 residues. The V and J ends lost 4 bases and 3 bases respectively, with 16 bases between them. For the CDR3, the DNA is TGTGCCAGCAGCCTCCCCAGGGGACGGGACTATGGCTACACCTTC. Its protein is CASSLPRGRDYGYTF.

The genes are TRBV4-3 and TRBJ2-2; the D is unclear. V was clipped by 0 bases and J by 6 bases, with 14 bases between them. Germline-derived CDR1 and CDR2 are LGHNA and YSLEER. The CDR3 consists of 16 residues. The CDR3 protein is CASSQDPPDSSGELFF. The CDR3 DNA reads as TGCGCCAGCAGCCAAGACCCCCCTGATAGTTCCGGGGAGCTGTTTTTT.

V is TRBV7-2 and J is TRBJ1-4; D gene ambiguous. Germline loops: CDR1 SGHTA, CDR2 FQGNSA. V lost 5 bases and J 0 bases, leaving 10 bases between the germline ends. The CDR3 length is 15 residues. CDR3: CASSPRVATNEKLFF. CDR3 coding DNA: TGTGCCAGCAGCCCGCGCGTTGCAACTAATGAAAAACTGTTTTTT.

The chain combines TRBV27 with TRBJ2-1; 13 nucleotides align to TRBD2. From germline, CDR1 is MNHEY and CDR2 SMNVEV (reference sequence). The J segment lost 0 bases and the V segment lost 2 bases, leaving 7 bases of the junction unmatched. This CDR3 has 19 amino acids. This CDR3 is CASSLGTSGIPSSYNEQFF. Written as DNA, the CDR3 is TGTGCCAGCAGTTTAGGGACTAGCGGGATCCCAAGCTCCTACAATGAGCAGTTCTTC.

In this sample, this clone turned up once. J is TRBJ2-7 and V is TRBV13, with 10 bases identical to TRBD1. J lost 7 bases, V lost 3 bases, and 15 bases had no gene match. CDR1 and CDR2 (germline): PRHDT, FYEKMQ (reference sequence). The CDR3 length is 17 residues. The CDR3 DNA follows: TGTGCCAGCAGCTTGAGACCAACCGGGACAGGGGTCGGGGAGCAGTACTTC. It is translated as CASSLRPTGTGVGEQYF.

This clone was detected only a few times. Other DNA sequences from this sample encode an identical CDR3 as well. V usage is TRBV20-1 and J usage is TRBJ2-3, with D unresolved. This CDR3 contains 11 residues. Germline CDR1 is DFQATT and CDR2 is SNEGSKA (reference sequence). Trimming stripped 6 bases from V and 6 bases from J, with 10 bases between. Here the CDR3 reads CSASLTDTQYF. DNA of the CDR3: TGCAGTGCAAGCCTCACGGATACGCAGTATTTT.

This clone has a handful of counts. The chain couples TRBV13 to TRBJ1-1; 9 positions agree with TRBD1. Unmatched junction bases numbered 14, after V lost 10 bases and J lost 11 bases. Per germline, CDR1 PRHDT and CDR2 FYEKMQ (reference sequence). The CDR3 has 13 residues. CDR3 nucleotides: TGTGCCACCCGTTTGGGGGGGGACAGGGAGGCTTTCTTT. Its translation: CATRLGGDREAFF.

This chain connects TRBV27 to TRBJ2-1; D may be TRBD2 (6 bases). The V and J ends lost 5 bases and 3 bases respectively, with 11 bases between them. The germline V gene has CDR1 MNHEY and CDR2 SMNVEV (reference sequence). The CDR3 runs to 14 residues. The CDR3 coding sequence is TGTGCCAGCAGTCCAGGGACTGACTACAATGAGCAGTTCTTC. It codes for CASSPGTDYNEQFF.

The chain carries TRBV19 and TRBJ1-1, with a weak D call TRBD1 (6 bases). The V end was cut by 3 bases, the J end by 3 bases, with 17 bases between. The CDR3 is 16 residues long. The germline CDR1 and CDR2 sequences are LNHDA and SQIVND (reference sequence). CDR3 amino acids: CASSIRTGRVYTEAFF. CDR3 sequence (DNA): TGTGCCAGTAGTATCCGAACAGGGCGGGTTTACACTGAAGCTTTCTTT.

The CDR3 loop reads CASSGTGTASYEQYF. In nucleotides, the CDR3 is TGTGCCAGCAGCGGGACCGGGACAGCCTCCTACGAGCAGTACTTC. The V and J genes are TRBV11-1 and TRBJ2-7; 7 bases fit TRBD1. V shed 5 bases, J shed 0 bases, and the junction held 7 bases outside the gene matches. Germline CDR1 and CDR2: SGHAT and FQDESV (reference sequence). The CDR3 is made up of 15 amino acids.

CDR3: CASSLPDRGREPLHF. As DNA, the CDR3 is TGCGCCAGCAGCTTACCAGACAGGGGTCGGGAACCCCTCCACTTT. V is TRBV5-1 and J is TRBJ1-6; TRBD1 matches at 8 bases. This CDR3 has 15 residues. Germline CDR1 and CDR2: SGHRS and YFSETQ. V was clipped by 2 bases and J by 12 bases; unmatched bases: 10. Full variable domain (missing parts from reference TRBV5-1 and TRBJ1-6): KAGVTQTPRYLIKTRGQQVTLSCSPISGHRSVSWYQQTPGQGLQFLFEYFSETQRNKGNFPGRFSGRQFSNSRSEMNVSTLELGDSALYLCASSLPDRGREPLHFGNGTRLTVT.

The V and J genes are TRBV27 and TRBJ1-2; 11 nucleotides agree with TRBD1. CDR1 is MNHEY, CDR2 SMNVEV, per germline (reference sequence). J gave up 7 bases and V 4 bases, and 5 bases lay outside the gene matches. The CDR3 has 14 amino acids. In DNA, the CDR3 is TGTGCCAGCAGTTCGCCGGGACAGGGGGTTGGCTACACCTTC. Amino acids: CASSSPGQGVGYTF.